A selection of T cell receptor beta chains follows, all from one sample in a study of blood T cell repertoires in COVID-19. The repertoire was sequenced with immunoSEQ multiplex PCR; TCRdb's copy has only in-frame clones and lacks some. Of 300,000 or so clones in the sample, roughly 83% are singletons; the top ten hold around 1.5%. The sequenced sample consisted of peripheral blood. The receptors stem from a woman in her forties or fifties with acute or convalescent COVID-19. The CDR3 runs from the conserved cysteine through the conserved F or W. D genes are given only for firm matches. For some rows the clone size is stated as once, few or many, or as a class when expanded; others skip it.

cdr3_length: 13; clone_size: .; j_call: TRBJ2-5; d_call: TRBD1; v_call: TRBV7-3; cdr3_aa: CASSRGTAETQYF; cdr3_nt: TGTGCCAGCAGCCGAGGGACAGCGGAGACCCAGTACTTC
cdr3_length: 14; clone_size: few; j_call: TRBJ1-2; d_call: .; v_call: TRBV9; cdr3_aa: CASSVSGDFHGYTF; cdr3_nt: TGTGCCAGCAGCGTAAGCGGGGACTTCCATGGCTACACCTTC
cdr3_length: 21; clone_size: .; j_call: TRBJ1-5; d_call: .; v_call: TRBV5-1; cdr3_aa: CASSLGRSGKRKPRSNQPQHF; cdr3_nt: TGCGCCAGCAGCTTAGGGAGAAGCGGGAAGAGAAAACCCCGTAGCAATCAGCCCCAGCATTTT
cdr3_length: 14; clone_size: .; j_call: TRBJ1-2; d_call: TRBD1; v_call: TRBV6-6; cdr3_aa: CASSFLTGDRGYTF; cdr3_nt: TGTGCCAGCAGTTTCCTCACAGGGGATCGTGGCTACACCTTC
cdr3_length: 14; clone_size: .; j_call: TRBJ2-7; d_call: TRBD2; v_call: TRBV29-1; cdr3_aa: CSGAGTSGNYEQYF; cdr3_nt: TGCAGCGGCGCCGGGACTAGCGGAAACTACGAGCAGTACTTC
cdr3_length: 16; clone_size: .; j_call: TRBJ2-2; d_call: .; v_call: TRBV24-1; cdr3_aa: CATSDLLGSGTGELFF; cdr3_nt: TGTGCCACCAGTGATTTGCTCGGGAGCGGTACCGGGGAGCTGTTTTTT
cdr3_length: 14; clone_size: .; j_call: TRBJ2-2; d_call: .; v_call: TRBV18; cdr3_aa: CASSGLLGTGELFF; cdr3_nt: TGTGCCAGCTCGGGGCTTCTGGGTACCGGGGAGCTGTTTTTT
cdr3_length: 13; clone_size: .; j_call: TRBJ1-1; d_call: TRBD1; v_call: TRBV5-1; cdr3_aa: CASSLQGQREAFF; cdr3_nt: TGCGCCAGCAGCTTACAGGGACAGCGTGAAGCTTTCTTT
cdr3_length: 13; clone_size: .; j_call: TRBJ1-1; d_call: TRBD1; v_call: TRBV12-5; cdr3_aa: CASARGLNTEAFF; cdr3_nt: TGTGCTAGTGCTAGGGGGCTGAACACTGAAGCTTTCTTT
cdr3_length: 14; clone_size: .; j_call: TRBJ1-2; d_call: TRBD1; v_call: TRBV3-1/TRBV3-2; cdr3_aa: CASSQTQGGYGYTF; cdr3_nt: TGTGCCAGCAGCCAGACCCAGGGGGGCTATGGCTACACCTTC
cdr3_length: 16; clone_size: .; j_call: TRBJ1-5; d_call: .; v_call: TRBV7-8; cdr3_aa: CASSLGRGFPNQPQHF; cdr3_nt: TGTGCCAGCAGCTTAGGTCGAGGGTTTCCCAATCAGCCCCAGCATTTT
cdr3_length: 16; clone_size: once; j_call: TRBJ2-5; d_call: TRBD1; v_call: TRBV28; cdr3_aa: CASSLVGQGGRETQYF; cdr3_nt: TGTGCCAGCAGTTTGGTGGGACAGGGGGGGAGAGAGACCCAGTACTTC
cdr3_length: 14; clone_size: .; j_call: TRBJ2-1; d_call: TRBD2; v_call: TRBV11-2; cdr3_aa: CASSPGTRGGEQFF; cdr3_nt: TGTGCCAGCAGCCCCGGGACTAGAGGGGGGGAGCAGTTCTTC
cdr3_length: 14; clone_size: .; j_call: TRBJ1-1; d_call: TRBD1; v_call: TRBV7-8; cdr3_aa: CASSLDGQASEAFF; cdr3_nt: TGTGCCAGCAGCTTAGACGGACAGGCTAGTGAAGCTTTCTTT
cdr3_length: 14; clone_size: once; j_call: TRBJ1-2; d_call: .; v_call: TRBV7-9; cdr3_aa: CASSLGFTGGSYTF; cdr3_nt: TGTGCCAGCAGCTTAGGTTTTACAGGCGGGAGCTACACCTTC
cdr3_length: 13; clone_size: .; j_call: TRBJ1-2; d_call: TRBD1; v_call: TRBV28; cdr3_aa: CASRPGTAYGYTF; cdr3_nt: TGTGCCAGCAGACCCGGGACAGCCTATGGCTACACCTTC
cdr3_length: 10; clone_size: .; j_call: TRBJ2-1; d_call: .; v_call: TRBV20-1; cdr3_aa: CSAPTPEQFF; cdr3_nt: TGCAGTGCTCCGACTCCTGAGCAGTTCTTC
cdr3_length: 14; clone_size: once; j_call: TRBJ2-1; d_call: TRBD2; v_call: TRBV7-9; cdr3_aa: CASSLVLAGGEQFF; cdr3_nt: TGTGCCAGCAGCTTAGTGCTAGCGGGAGGGGAGCAGTTCTTC
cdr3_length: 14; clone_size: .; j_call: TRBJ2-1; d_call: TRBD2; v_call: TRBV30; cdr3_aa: CAWSRGLAGESEFF; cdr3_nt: TGTGCCTGGAGTCGGGGACTAGCGGGAGAATCCGAGTTCTTC
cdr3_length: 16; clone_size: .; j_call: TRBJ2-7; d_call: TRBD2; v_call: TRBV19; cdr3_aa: CASSPRTSGDSYEQYF; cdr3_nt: TGTGCCAGTAGTCCCAGGACTAGCGGGGACTCCTACGAGCAGTACTTC
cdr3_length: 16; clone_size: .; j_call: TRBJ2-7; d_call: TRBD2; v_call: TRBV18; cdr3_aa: CASSPRVGLAEYEQYF; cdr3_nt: TGTGCCAGCTCACCGAGGGTTGGGCTAGCGGAATACGAGCAGTACTTC
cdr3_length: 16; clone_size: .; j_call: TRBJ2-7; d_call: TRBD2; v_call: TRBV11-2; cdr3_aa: CASSLVGGRGSYEQYF; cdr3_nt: TGTGCCAGCAGCTTAGTTGGCGGGAGGGGGTCCTACGAGCAGTACTTC
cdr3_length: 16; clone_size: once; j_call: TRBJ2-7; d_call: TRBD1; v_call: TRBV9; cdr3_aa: CASSVTGGQGADEQYF; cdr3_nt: TGTGCCAGCAGCGTGACAGGGGGACAGGGGGCTGACGAGCAGTACTTC
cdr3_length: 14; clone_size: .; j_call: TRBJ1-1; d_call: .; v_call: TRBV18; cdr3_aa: CASSPPQLNTEAFF; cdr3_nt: TGTGCCAGCTCACCACCGCAGTTGAACACTGAAGCTTTCTTT
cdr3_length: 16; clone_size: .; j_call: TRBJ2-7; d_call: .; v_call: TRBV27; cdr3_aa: CASSPLGGIFPYEQYF; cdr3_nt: TGTGCCAGCAGTCCCCTAGGCGGGATTTTTCCCTACGAGCAGTACTTC
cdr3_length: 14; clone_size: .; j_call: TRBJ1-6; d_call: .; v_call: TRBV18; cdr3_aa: CASSETEAGSPLHF; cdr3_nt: TGTGCCAGCTCAGAGACAGAGGCTGGTTCACCCCTCCACTTT
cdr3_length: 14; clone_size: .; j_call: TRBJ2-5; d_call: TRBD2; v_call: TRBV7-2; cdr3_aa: CASSFSGKEETQYF; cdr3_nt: TGTGCCAGCAGTTTTAGCGGGAAAGAAGAGACCCAGTACTTC
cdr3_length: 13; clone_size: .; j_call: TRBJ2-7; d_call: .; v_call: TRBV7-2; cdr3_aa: CAISTEPSYEQYF; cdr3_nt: TGTGCCATCTCGACAGAGCCAAGCTACGAGCAGTACTTC
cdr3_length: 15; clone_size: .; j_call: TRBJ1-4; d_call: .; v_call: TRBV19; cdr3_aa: CASSIPRRGNEKLFF; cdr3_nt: TGTGCCAGTAGTATTCCGCGAAGGGGGAACGAAAAACTGTTTTTT
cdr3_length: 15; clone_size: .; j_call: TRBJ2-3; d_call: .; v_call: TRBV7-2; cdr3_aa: CASSLRLPSEDTQYF; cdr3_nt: TGTGCCAGCAGCTTGCGACTCCCCAGTGAAGATACGCAGTATTTT
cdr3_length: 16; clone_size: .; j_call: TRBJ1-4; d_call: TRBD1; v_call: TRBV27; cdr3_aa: CASSRSRGQGGEKLFF; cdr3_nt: TGTGCCAGCAGCCGATCCCGGGGACAGGGTGGTGAAAAACTGTTTTTT
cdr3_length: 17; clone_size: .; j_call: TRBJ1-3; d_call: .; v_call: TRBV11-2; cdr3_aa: CASSLRDGRFTGNTIYF; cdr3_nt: TGTGCCAGCAGCCTTAGGGATGGGAGATTCACTGGAAACACCATATATTTT
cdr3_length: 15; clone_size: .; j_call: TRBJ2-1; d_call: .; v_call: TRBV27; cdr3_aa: CASSLLGGGYNEQFF; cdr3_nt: TGTGCCAGCAGCTTATTAGGGGGGGGCTACAATGAGCAGTTCTTC
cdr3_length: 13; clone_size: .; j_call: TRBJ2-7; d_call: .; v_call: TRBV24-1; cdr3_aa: CATNDGSAYEQYF; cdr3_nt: TGTGCCACCAACGACGGGTCCGCCTACGAGCAGTACTTC
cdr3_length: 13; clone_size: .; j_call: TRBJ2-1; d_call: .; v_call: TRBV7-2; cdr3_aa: CASSPLGNREQFF; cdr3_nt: TGTGCCAGCAGCCCCCTCGGGAACAGAGAGCAGTTCTTC
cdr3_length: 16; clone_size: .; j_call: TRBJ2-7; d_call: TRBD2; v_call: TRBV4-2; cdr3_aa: CASSQERGLAAPPEDF; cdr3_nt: TGTGCCAGCAGCCAAGAAAGGGGCCTAGCGGCTCCCCCTGAGGACTTC
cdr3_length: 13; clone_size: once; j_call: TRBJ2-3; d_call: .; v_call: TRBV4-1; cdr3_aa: CASSQVGGDTQYF; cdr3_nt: TGCGCCAGCAGCCAAGTCGGTGGAGATACGCAGTATTTT
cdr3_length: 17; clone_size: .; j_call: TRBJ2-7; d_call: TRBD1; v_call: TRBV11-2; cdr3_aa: CASDLGPGQGARYEQYF; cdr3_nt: TGTGCCAGCGATCTAGGGCCAGGACAGGGGGCTCGGTACGAGCAGTACTTC
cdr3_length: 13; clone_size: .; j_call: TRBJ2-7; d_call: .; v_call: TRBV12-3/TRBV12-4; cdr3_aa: CASSLVAGNEQYF; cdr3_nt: TGTGCCAGCAGTTTAGTGGCGGGTAACGAGCAGTACTTC
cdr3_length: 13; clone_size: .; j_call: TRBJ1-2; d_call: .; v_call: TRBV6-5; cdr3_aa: CASSFLGAGGYTF; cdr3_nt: TGTGCCAGCAGTTTCTTGGGGGCTGGGGGCTACACCTTC
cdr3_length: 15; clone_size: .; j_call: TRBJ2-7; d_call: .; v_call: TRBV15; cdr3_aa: CATSRPRPLDYEQYF; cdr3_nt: TGTGCCACCAGCAGACCCAGGCCGTTGGACTACGAGCAGTACTTC
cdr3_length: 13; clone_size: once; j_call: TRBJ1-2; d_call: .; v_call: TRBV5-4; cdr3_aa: CASSLSRGYGYTF; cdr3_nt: TGTGCCAGCAGCTTGAGCAGGGGCTATGGCTACACCTTC
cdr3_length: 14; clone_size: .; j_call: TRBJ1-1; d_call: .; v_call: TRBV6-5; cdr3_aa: CASSYLRGGTEAFF; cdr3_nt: TGTGCCAGCAGTTATCTCAGGGGAGGGACTGAAGCTTTCTTT
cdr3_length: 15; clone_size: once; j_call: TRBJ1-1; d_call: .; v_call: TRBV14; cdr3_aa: CASSQAGFGYTEAFF; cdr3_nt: TGTGCCAGCAGCCAAGCAGGGTTCGGGTACACTGAAGCTTTCTTT
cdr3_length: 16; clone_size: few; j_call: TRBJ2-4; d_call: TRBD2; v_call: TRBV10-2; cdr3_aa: CASSESAGLAKNIQYF; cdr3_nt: TGCGCCAGCAGTGAATCAGCGGGACTAGCCAAAAACATTCAGTACTTC
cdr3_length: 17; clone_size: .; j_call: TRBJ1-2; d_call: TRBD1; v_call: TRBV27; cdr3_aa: CASSLTGTGVLGYGYTF; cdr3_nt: TGTGCCAGCAGTTTGACCGGGACAGGGGTTCTGGGCTATGGCTACACCTTC
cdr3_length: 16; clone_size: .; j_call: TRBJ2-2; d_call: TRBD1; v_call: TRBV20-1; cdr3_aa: CSASVFGQGHFGELFF; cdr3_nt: TGCAGTGCTAGTGTCTTCGGACAGGGCCATTTCGGGGAGCTGTTTTTT